These T cell receptor beta chains were read from a single sample in a study of T cell responses to AZD1222 COVID-19 vaccine. Only in-frame clones appear in the TCRdb table, and some are missing; sequencing was by immunoSEQ multiplex PCR. The repertoire holds about 150,000 clones, with about nine tenths as singletons. The source material was peripheral blood, sampled 28 days after the second AZD1222 dose. The receptors come from an adult who received the AZD1222 COVID-19 vaccine. The CDR3 runs from the conserved cysteine through the conserved F or W. The order of the fields is CDR3 protein, CDR3 DNA, clone size, J gene, D gene, V gene. The D gene is left open where the match is weak. Clone size is given for some rows only: seen once, a few or many times, or a class if the clone is expanded.

CDR3 protein: CASSSLLLGQGPPNEQYF; CDR3 DNA: TGTGCCAGCAGTTCCCTCCTTTTAGGACAGGGACCCCCGAACGAGCAGTACTTC; clone size: -; J gene: TRBJ2-7; D gene: TRBD1; V gene: TRBV27
CDR3 protein: CASSQTGLTETQYF; CDR3 DNA: TGCGCCAGCAGCCAGACAGGGCTAACGGAGACCCAGTACTTC; clone size: once; J gene: TRBJ2-5; D gene: TRBD1; V gene: TRBV4-1
CDR3 protein: CASRTGSSTDTQYF; CDR3 DNA: TGTGCCAGCAGGACAGGATCGAGCACAGATACGCAGTATTTT; clone size: -; J gene: TRBJ2-3; D gene: TRBD1; V gene: TRBV19
CDR3 protein: CASSPGTGRGGELFF; CDR3 DNA: TGTGCCAGCAGCCCCGGGACAGGGAGGGGCGGGGAGCTGTTTTTT; clone size: -; J gene: TRBJ2-2; D gene: TRBD1; V gene: TRBV7-3
CDR3 protein: CASSQELAEGNQPQHF; CDR3 DNA: TGTGCCAGCAGCCAAGAATTGGCAGAGGGCAATCAGCCCCAGCATTTT; clone size: -; J gene: TRBJ1-5; D gene: -; V gene: TRBV4-2
CDR3 protein: CASSSPSGYEQYF; CDR3 DNA: TGTGCCAGCAGTTCCCCTAGCGGCTACGAGCAGTACTTC; clone size: -; J gene: TRBJ2-7; D gene: TRBD2; V gene: TRBV6-5
CDR3 protein: CASSQMIREKGTDTQYF; CDR3 DNA: TGTGCCAGCAGCCAAATGATTCGGGAAAAGGGCACAGATACGCAGTATTTT; clone size: -; J gene: TRBJ2-3; D gene: -; V gene: TRBV3-1/TRBV3-2
CDR3 protein: CASTPLGGRGPTGELFF; CDR3 DNA: TGCGCCAGCACCCCCCTAGGGGGCAGGGGGCCCACCGGGGAGCTGTTTTTT; clone size: once; J gene: TRBJ2-2; D gene: TRBD1; V gene: TRBV4-1
CDR3 protein: CASSPRQDYNEQFF; CDR3 DNA: TGCGCCAGCAGCCCCAGGCAGGATTACAATGAGCAGTTCTTC; clone size: -; J gene: TRBJ2-1; D gene: -; V gene: TRBV5-1
CDR3 protein: CASSEYGIGGYTF; CDR3 DNA: TGTGCCAGCAGTGAATACGGGATAGGGGGCTACACCTTC; clone size: -; J gene: TRBJ1-2; D gene: -; V gene: TRBV6-1
CDR3 protein: CASNLGGLRTEAFF; CDR3 DNA: TGTGCCAGTAACTTAGGAGGGCTTAGGACTGAAGCTTTCTTT; clone size: -; J gene: TRBJ1-1; D gene: -; V gene: TRBV19
CDR3 protein: CATMSPAPGTEAFF; CDR3 DNA: TGTGCCACCATGTCCCCGGCCCCGGGGACTGAAGCTTTCTTT; clone size: -; J gene: TRBJ1-1; D gene: -; V gene: TRBV24-1
CDR3 protein: CASSLDLAGGRELFF; CDR3 DNA: TGTGCCAGCAGCTTAGATCTCGCGGGAGGCCGGGAGCTGTTTTTT; clone size: -; J gene: TRBJ2-2; D gene: TRBD2; V gene: TRBV7-2
CDR3 protein: CASRANFPTGGSYNEQFF; CDR3 DNA: TGTGCCAGCAGGGCAAACTTCCCTACAGGGGGGTCGTACAATGAGCAGTTCTTC; clone size: -; J gene: TRBJ2-1; D gene: TRBD1; V gene: TRBV5-8
CDR3 protein: CASSPRVWVTYEQYF; CDR3 DNA: TGTGCCAGCAGTCCCCGGGTTTGGGTAACCTACGAGCAGTACTTC; clone size: -; J gene: TRBJ2-7; D gene: -; V gene: TRBV28
CDR3 protein: CASSQDSPERDVGKNIQYF; CDR3 DNA: TGTGCCAGCAGCCAAGATTCCCCGGAGAGGGATGTTGGCAAAAACATTCAGTACTTC; clone size: once; J gene: TRBJ2-4; D gene: -; V gene: TRBV3-1/TRBV3-2
CDR3 protein: CASSQDPAGGLDEQFF; CDR3 DNA: TGCGCCAGCAGCCAAGATCCAGCGGGAGGGCTCGATGAGCAGTTCTTC; clone size: -; J gene: TRBJ2-1; D gene: TRBD2; V gene: TRBV4-1
CDR3 protein: CASSYDRGPAYEQYF; CDR3 DNA: TGTGCCAGCAGTTATGACAGGGGGCCAGCCTACGAGCAGTACTTC; clone size: -; J gene: TRBJ2-7; D gene: TRBD1; V gene: TRBV6-5
CDR3 protein: CATAGGVAGETQYF; CDR3 DNA: TGTGCCACAGCAGGGGGCGTAGCGGGAGAGACCCAGTACTTC; clone size: -; J gene: TRBJ2-5; D gene: -; V gene: TRBV19
CDR3 protein: CASSLPLTLSGGGELFF; CDR3 DNA: TGTGCCAGCAGTTTACCCCTGACCCTGTCCGGCGGCGGGGAGCTGTTTTTT; clone size: -; J gene: TRBJ2-2; D gene: -; V gene: TRBV27
CDR3 protein: CASSLQALSTEAFF; CDR3 DNA: TGTGCCAGCAGCTTACAGGCGCTGAGCACTGAAGCTTTCTTT; clone size: -; J gene: TRBJ1-1; D gene: -; V gene: TRBV7-9
CDR3 protein: CASSRQGIAFF; CDR3 DNA: TGTGCCAGCAGTCGACAGGGTATAGCTTTCTTT; clone size: -; J gene: TRBJ1-1; D gene: TRBD1; V gene: TRBV7-9
CDR3 protein: CSASRGFGANVLTF; CDR3 DNA: TGCAGTGCTAGTCGGGGGTTTGGGGCCAACGTCCTGACTTTC; clone size: -; J gene: TRBJ2-6; D gene: -; V gene: TRBV20-1
CDR3 protein: CASSPSGSGSDTQYF; CDR3 DNA: TGTGCCAGCAGCCCTAGCGGGAGTGGGTCAGATACGCAGTATTTT; clone size: -; J gene: TRBJ2-3; D gene: TRBD2; V gene: TRBV7-8
CDR3 protein: CASTATTLRDEQFF; CDR3 DNA: TGTGCCAGCACTGCGACTACCCTAAGGGATGAGCAGTTCTTC; clone size: -; J gene: TRBJ2-1; D gene: -; V gene: TRBV6-5
CDR3 protein: CASSLSQARSYEQYF; CDR3 DNA: TGTGCCAGCAGCTTATCGCAGGCTAGATCTTACGAGCAGTACTTC; clone size: -; J gene: TRBJ2-7; D gene: -; V gene: TRBV11-2
CDR3 protein: CSVDVGTNTGELFF; CDR3 DNA: TGCAGCGTTGACGTGGGAACGAACACCGGGGAGCTGTTTTTT; clone size: -; J gene: TRBJ2-2; D gene: -; V gene: TRBV29-1
CDR3 protein: CASSLEARNTIYF; CDR3 DNA: TGTGCCAGCAGCTTAGAAGCGCGAAACACCATATATTTT; clone size: -; J gene: TRBJ1-3; D gene: -; V gene: TRBV11-2
CDR3 protein: CASSAQSYNEQFF; CDR3 DNA: TGTGCCAGCTCAGCTCAGTCTTACAATGAGCAGTTCTTC; clone size: -; J gene: TRBJ2-1; D gene: -; V gene: TRBV18
CDR3 protein: CASSISGQNPYEQYF; CDR3 DNA: TGTGCCAGTAGTATATCGGGACAAAATCCCTACGAGCAGTACTTC; clone size: -; J gene: TRBJ2-7; D gene: -; V gene: TRBV19
CDR3 protein: CASSQGRVAGVVGEQFF; CDR3 DNA: TGTGCCAGCAGCCAAGGAAGAGTAGCGGGAGTGGTTGGTGAGCAGTTCTTC; clone size: -; J gene: TRBJ2-1; D gene: TRBD2; V gene: TRBV3-1/TRBV3-2
CDR3 protein: CASSLLAGPTYEQYF; CDR3 DNA: TGTGCCAGCAGCTTGTTAGCGGGACCAACCTACGAGCAGTACTTC; clone size: -; J gene: TRBJ2-7; D gene: TRBD2; V gene: TRBV11-1
CDR3 protein: CASWGHSNQPQHF; CDR3 DNA: TGTGCCAGCTGGGGGCATAGCAATCAGCCCCAGCATTTT; clone size: -; J gene: TRBJ1-5; D gene: -; V gene: TRBV28
CDR3 protein: CASSVDGNYNEQFF; CDR3 DNA: TGTGCCAGCAGCGTAGACGGGAATTACAATGAGCAGTTCTTC; clone size: -; J gene: TRBJ2-1; D gene: -; V gene: TRBV9
CDR3 protein: CASSAGRHEGRIPYEQYF; CDR3 DNA: TGTGCCAGCAGCGCTGGGAGGCATGAGGGGCGCATCCCCTACGAGCAGTACTTC; clone size: -; J gene: TRBJ2-7; D gene: -; V gene: TRBV5-5
CDR3 protein: CASSLASSGPSLGEQYF; CDR3 DNA: TGCGCCAGCAGCTTGGCCTCAAGCGGCCCTAGCCTGGGAGAGCAGTACTTC; clone size: -; J gene: TRBJ2-7; D gene: -; V gene: TRBV5-1
CDR3 protein: CASSISATNEKLFF; CDR3 DNA: TGTGCCAGTAGTATAAGTGCAACTAATGAAAAACTGTTTTTT; clone size: -; J gene: TRBJ1-4; D gene: -; V gene: TRBV19
CDR3 protein: CATRSSYNSPLHF; CDR3 DNA: TGTGCCACCAGGAGCTCCTATAATTCACCCCTCCACTTT; clone size: -; J gene: TRBJ1-6; D gene: -; V gene: TRBV2
CDR3 protein: CASNDTPNTEAFF; CDR3 DNA: TGTGCCAGCAACGACACACCCAACACTGAAGCTTTCTTT; clone size: -; J gene: TRBJ1-1; D gene: -; V gene: TRBV7-9
CDR3 protein: CSGGAWEAFF; CDR3 DNA: TGCAGTGGGGGGGCATGGGAAGCTTTCTTT; clone size: -; J gene: TRBJ1-1; D gene: -; V gene: TRBV20-1
CDR3 protein: CASSLGWGGTEAFF; CDR3 DNA: TGTGCCAGCAGTTTGGGGTGGGGGGGGACTGAAGCTTTCTTT; clone size: -; J gene: TRBJ1-1; D gene: -; V gene: TRBV27
CDR3 protein: CASSYRGQGDQPQHF; CDR3 DNA: TGTGCCAGCAGTTACCGGGGACAGGGGGATCAGCCCCAGCATTTT; clone size: -; J gene: TRBJ1-5; D gene: TRBD1; V gene: TRBV6-5
CDR3 protein: CASSAERQTEAFF; CDR3 DNA: TGTGCCAGCAGTGCTGAGCGACAGACTGAAGCTTTCTTT; clone size: -; J gene: TRBJ1-1; D gene: -; V gene: TRBV2
CDR3 protein: CASSLGAGGTDTQYF; CDR3 DNA: TGCGCCAGCAGCTTGGGAGCGGGAGGCACAGATACGCAGTATTTT; clone size: -; J gene: TRBJ2-3; D gene: TRBD2; V gene: TRBV5-1
CDR3 protein: CAWRGQGMGNSPLHF; CDR3 DNA: TGTGCCTGGAGGGGACAGGGGATGGGGAATTCACCCCTCCACTTT; clone size: -; J gene: TRBJ1-6; D gene: TRBD1; V gene: TRBV30
CDR3 protein: CASSSGTGVQPQHF; CDR3 DNA: TGTGCCAGCAGCTCCGGGACAGGGGTCCAGCCCCAGCATTTT; clone size: -; J gene: TRBJ1-5; D gene: TRBD1; V gene: TRBV28
CDR3 protein: CASSVARLNNSPLHF; CDR3 DNA: TGTGCCAGCTCCGTCGCGAGACTAAATAATTCACCCCTCCACTTT; clone size: -; J gene: TRBJ1-6; D gene: -; V gene: TRBV19
CDR3 protein: CASSTDGSEAFF; CDR3 DNA: TGTGCCAGCAGCACTGACGGTTCTGAAGCTTTCTTT; clone size: -; J gene: TRBJ1-1; D gene: -; V gene: TRBV7-9
CDR3 protein: CASSIKTGSNEKLFF; CDR3 DNA: TGTGCCAGTAGTATCAAGACAGGCAGTAATGAAAAACTGTTTTTT; clone size: -; J gene: TRBJ1-4; D gene: -; V gene: TRBV19
CDR3 protein: CASSFRGGNQPQHF; CDR3 DNA: TGTGCCAGCAGTTTCAGAGGGGGAAATCAGCCCCAGCATTTT; clone size: -; J gene: TRBJ1-5; D gene: -; V gene: TRBV27
CDR3 protein: CASSGREAGNTEAFF; CDR3 DNA: TGTGCCAGCAGCGGGCGGGAGGCAGGGAACACTGAAGCTTTCTTT; clone size: -; J gene: TRBJ1-1; D gene: -; V gene: TRBV5-8
CDR3 protein: CASSYTAYEQYF; CDR3 DNA: TGTGCCAGCAGTTATACCGCCTACGAGCAGTACTTC; clone size: -; J gene: TRBJ2-7; D gene: -; V gene: TRBV6-5
CDR3 protein: CASSWDRDVGEQFF; CDR3 DNA: TGTGCCAGCAGCTGGGACAGGGATGTTGGTGAGCAGTTCTTC; clone size: -; J gene: TRBJ2-1; D gene: TRBD1; V gene: TRBV5-4
CDR3 protein: CASSSGQGDQPQHF; CDR3 DNA: TGTGCCAGCAGTTCGGGACAGGGTGATCAGCCCCAGCATTTT; clone size: -; J gene: TRBJ1-5; D gene: TRBD1; V gene: TRBV28
CDR3 protein: CASSLQYPGADSNYGYTF; CDR3 DNA: TGTGCCAGCAGTTTACAATACCCAGGGGCCGACTCTAACTATGGCTACACCTTC; clone size: -; J gene: TRBJ1-2; D gene: -; V gene: TRBV27
CDR3 protein: CASSSIKGGRDEADTQYF; CDR3 DNA: TGTGCCAGCAGCTCAATTAAGGGCGGGAGGGACGAGGCAGATACACAGTATTTT; clone size: -; J gene: TRBJ2-3; D gene: TRBD2; V gene: TRBV11-2
CDR3 protein: CASSLGQGSYGYTF; CDR3 DNA: TGCGCCAGCAGCTTGGGACAGGGCTCTTATGGCTACACCTTC; clone size: once; J gene: TRBJ1-2; D gene: TRBD1; V gene: TRBV5-1
CDR3 protein: CAWSVQGAPYEQYF; CDR3 DNA: TGTGCCTGGAGTGTGCAGGGGGCCCCCTACGAGCAGTACTTC; clone size: -; J gene: TRBJ2-7; D gene: TRBD1; V gene: TRBV30
CDR3 protein: CASSPTRGTEAFF; CDR3 DNA: TGTGCCAGCAGCCCCACAAGGGGTACTGAAGCTTTCTTT; clone size: -; J gene: TRBJ1-1; D gene: -; V gene: TRBV14